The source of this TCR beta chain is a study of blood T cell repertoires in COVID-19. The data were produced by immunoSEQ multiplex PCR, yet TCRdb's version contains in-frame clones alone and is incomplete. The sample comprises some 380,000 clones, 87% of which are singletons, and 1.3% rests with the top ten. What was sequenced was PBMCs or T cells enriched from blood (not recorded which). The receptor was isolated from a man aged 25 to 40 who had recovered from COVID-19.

DNA for the CDR3: TGCGCCAGCAGTGACCCTCGGGAGGGGCAGGGGATAACTAATGAAAAACTGTTTTTT. The encoded protein is CASSDPREGQGITNEKLFF. The genes are TRBV10-1 and TRBJ1-4; tentatively, D is TRBD1 (6 bases). V was shortened by 3 bases and J by 1 base, with 21 bases between the two germline ends. CDR1 WNHNN and CDR2 SYGVQD come from the germline V gene (reference sequence). The CDR3 totals 19 residues.